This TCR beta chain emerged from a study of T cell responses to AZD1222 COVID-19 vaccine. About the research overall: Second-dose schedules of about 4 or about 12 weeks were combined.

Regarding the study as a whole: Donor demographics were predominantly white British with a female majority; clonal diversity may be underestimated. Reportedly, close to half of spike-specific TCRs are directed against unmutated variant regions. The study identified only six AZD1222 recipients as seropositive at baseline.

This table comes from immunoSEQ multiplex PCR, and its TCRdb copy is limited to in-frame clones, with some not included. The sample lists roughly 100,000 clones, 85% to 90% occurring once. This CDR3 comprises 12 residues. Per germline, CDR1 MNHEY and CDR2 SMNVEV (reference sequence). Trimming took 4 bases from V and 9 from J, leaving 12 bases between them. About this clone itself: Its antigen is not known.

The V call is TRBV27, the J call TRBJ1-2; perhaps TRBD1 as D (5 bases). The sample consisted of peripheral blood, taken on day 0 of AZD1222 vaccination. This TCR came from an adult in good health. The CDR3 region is CASSYGQGSYTF. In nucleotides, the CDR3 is TGTGCCAGCAGTTACGGACAAGGCAGCTACACCTTC.